Presented here are 19 T cell receptor beta chains from one specimen sequenced in a study of T cell responses to AZD1222 COVID-19 vaccine. TCRdb's copy holds only in-frame clones and misses some; the assay was immunoSEQ multiplex PCR. This table has about 42,000 clones, about 91% appearing once. The specimen comprised peripheral blood, sampled 28 days after the second AZD1222 dose. These receptors were taken from an adult who received the AZD1222 COVID-19 vaccine.

The J gene is TRBJ2-3, the V gene TRBV15, with a weak D call TRBD2 (5 bases). The CDR3 totals 12 residues. The germline V gene encodes CDR1 LNHNV and CDR2 YYDKDF (reference sequence). Trimming stripped 2 bases from V and 8 bases from J, with 8 bases between. The CDR3 protein is CATSRLSGTQYF. DNA of the CDR3: TGTGCCACCAGCAGATTGAGCGGTACGCAGTATTTT.

The chain carries TRBV19 and TRBJ2-2, with 13 bases lining up with TRBD2. The CDR3 extends over 17 amino acids. V lost 5 bases to trimming and J lost 3 bases; unmatched junction nucleotides: 6. Per the germline V gene, CDR1 is LNHDA and CDR2 is SQIVND (reference sequence). DNA for the CDR3: TGTGCCAGTAGTCGGACTAGCGGGAGTTCTGACACCGGGGAGCTGTTTTTT. Translation: CASSRTSGSSDTGELFF. Looking up the rest from reference TRBV19 and TRBJ2-2 gives the full variable domain: DGGITQSPKYLFRKEGQNVTLSCEQNLNHDAMYWYRQDPGQGLRLIYYSQIVNDFQKGDIAEGYSVSREKKESFPLTVTSAQKNPTAFYLCASSRTSGSSDTGELFFGEGSRLTVL.

This chain links TRBV7-8 with TRBJ1-4, with a weak D call TRBD1 (6 bases). The CDR3 has 14 amino acids. Germline assignment: CDR1 SGHVS and CDR2 FQNEAQ. Trimming cost V 5 bases and J 8 bases, with 15 bases left between them. CDR3 region: CASSPRTVLEKLFF. The CDR3 DNA follows: TGTGCCAGCAGCCCTCGGACAGTATTAGAAAAACTGTTTTTT.

The chain is built from TRBV12-3 or TRBV12-4 and TRBJ2-1; D is unclear. CDR3 length: 13 amino acids. The V gene lost 3 bases and the J gene lost 8 bases, with 11 bases spanning the gap. CDR3 sequence (DNA): TGTGCCAGCAGTTTTGTCACGACCCATGAGCAGTTCTTC. This sequence encodes CASSFVTTHEQFF.

This rearrangement joins TRBV11-2 to TRBJ1-4; D is possibly TRBD1 (5 bases). Germline V CDR1 and CDR2: SGHAT, FQNNGV. V dropped 5 bases and J dropped 0 bases, with 10 bases sitting between them. This CDR3 comprises 15 residues. In nucleotides, the CDR3 is TGTGCCAGCAGCATAAGGACACCAACTAATGAAAAACTGTTTTTT. This sequence encodes CASSIRTPTNEKLFF.

The chain combines TRBV18 with TRBJ2-7, with TRBD1 matching over 10 bases. The trim removed 3 bases at V and 4 bases at J, leaving 3 bases unmatched. This CDR3 spans 14 amino acids. CDR1 KGHSH and CDR2 LQKENI come from the germline V gene. The CDR3 DNA follows: TGTGCCAGCTCACCTAGGACAGGGGGTTACGAGCAGTACTTC. It is translated as CASSPRTGGYEQYF.

The genes are TRBV4-1 and TRBJ2-1; D possibly corresponds to TRBD2 (5 bases). Germline-derived CDR1 and CDR2 are MGHRA and YSYEKL. V gave up 2 bases and J gave up 1 base, with 6 bases separating them. CDR3 length: 14 amino acids. The CDR3 DNA follows: TGCGCCAGCAGCCAAAGCGGTTCCTACAATGAGCAGTTCTTC. Translated: CASSQSGSYNEQFF.

In this sample, this clone turned up a few times. The chain joins TRBV29-1 to TRBJ1-1; 8 bases line up with TRBD1. This CDR3 has 13 residues. With 5 bases clipped from V and 4 bases from J, the junction kept 6 bases outside the gene matches. CDR1 SQVTM and CDR2 ANQGSEA come from the germline V gene. CDR3 DNA: TGCAGCGTTACGGACAGGGTGGGCACTGAAGCTTTCTTT. It yields the protein CSVTDRVGTEAFF.

V and J are TRBV7-3 and TRBJ2-1, with D perhaps TRBD2 (5 bases). CDR1 SGHTA and CDR2 FQGTGA come from the germline V gene. The CDR3 covers 13 residues. V lost 0 bases and J lost 8, with 8 bases in between. The CDR3 nucleotides are TGTGCCAGCAGCTTAACCCCCGGGGATGAGCAGTTCTTC. As protein: CASSLTPGDEQFF.

V and J are TRBV12-5 and TRBJ2-3, with D perhaps TRBD1 (5 bases). Per germline, CDR1 LGHNT and CDR2 FRNRAP. V was trimmed by 1 base and J by 2 bases, leaving 13 bases between them. The CDR3 extends over 16 amino acids. CDR3 sequence (DNA): TGTGCTAGTGGTTTGGAGAAGACAGTTTACACAGATACGCAGTATTTT. It encodes CASGLEKTVYTDTQYF.

The rearrangement uses TRBV27 and TRBJ2-3, with 9 bases fitting TRBD1. The CDR3 totals 15 residues. Unmatched junction bases numbered 12, after V lost 10 bases and J lost 4 bases. Germline V gene sequence: CDR1 MNHEY, CDR2 SMNVEV (reference sequence). For the CDR3, the DNA is TGTGCCACCTGCCCTGGACAGGGGAGGTCAGATACGCAGTATTTT. Encoded protein: CATCPGQGRSDTQYF.

The rearrangement links TRBV28 to TRBJ1-2; D is perhaps TRBD1 (6 bases). V was trimmed by 4 bases and J by 4 bases, leaving 16 bases between them. Germline lookup yields CDR1 MDHEN and CDR2 SYDVKM. This CDR3 has 15 amino acids. The CDR3 loop reads CASSYPTGTSYGYTF. The CDR3 DNA reads as TGTGCCAGCAGTTACCCCACCGGGACAAGCTATGGCTACACCTTC.

The chain joins TRBV2 to TRBJ1-2; the match to TRBD1 covers 8 bases. Germline CDR1 is SNHLY and CDR2 is FYNNEI. Trimming cost V 10 bases and J 0 bases; bases outside gene matches: 13. This CDR3 spans 16 amino acids. The CDR3 sequence: CATTIGTGNTNYGYTF. CDR3 nucleotides: TGTGCCACTACTATAGGGACAGGCAATACTAACTATGGCTACACCTTC.

This rearrangement joins TRBV12-3 or TRBV12-4 to TRBJ2-5; possibly TRBD1 or TRBD2 for D (6 bases each). The CDR3 has 13 amino acids. The V end lost 3 bases, the J end lost 5 bases, and 10 bases lay between the germline ends. The DNA of the CDR3 is TGTGCCAGCAGTTTTGGGGGGCTGGAGACCCAGTACTTC. It is translated as CASSFGGLETQYF.

The chain combines TRBV18 with TRBJ1-1; D gene uncertain. The ends were cut back, 4 bases at V and 6 bases at J, with 12 bases in the middle. Germline V CDR1 and CDR2: KGHSH, LQKENI. CDR3 length equals 13 residues. The CDR3 region has the DNA TGTGCCAGCTCACTGGCGAGGATGGCTGAAGCTTTCTTT. Protein sequence: CASSLARMAEAFF.

This chain uses TRBV7-9 with TRBJ1-3, with TRBD1 matching 7 bases. This CDR3 contains 16 residues. Germline-derived CDR1 and CDR2 are SEHNR and FQNEAQ (reference sequence). V was pared by 6 bases and J by 0 bases, with 8 bases of the junction left unmatched. The DNA for the CDR3 is TGTGCCAGCAGGACCGGGACAGCAACCTCTGGAAACACCATATATTTT. Encoded protein: CASRTGTATSGNTIYF.

The rearrangement joins TRBV9 to TRBJ2-1, with D perhaps TRBD2 (5 bases). The V gene lost 0 bases and the J gene lost 6 bases, with 13 bases spanning the gap. The V gene's germline CDR1 is SGDLS and CDR2 YYNGEE. There are 15 residues in the CDR3. This CDR3 reads CASSVAERSGNEQFF. DNA of the CDR3: TGTGCCAGCAGCGTAGCCGAGCGGTCGGGCAATGAGCAGTTCTTC.

This chain connects TRBV7-6 to TRBJ1-1; D might be TRBD1 (5 bases). The CDR3 extends over 13 amino acids. CDR1 SGHVS and CDR2 FNYEAQ come from the germline V gene. The germline V and J ends were trimmed by 4 bases and 2 bases, with 8 bases remaining between them. The CDR3 region has the DNA TGTGCCAGCAGCTCACAGGATAACACTGAAGCTTTCTTT. Its protein product is CASSSQDNTEAFF. Based on the CDR3 plus reference TRBV7-6 and TRBJ1-1, the full variable domain is GAGVSQSPRYKVTKRGQDVALRCDPISGHVSLYWYRQALGQGPEFLTYFNYEAQQDKSGLPNDRFSAERPEGSISTLTIQRTEQRDSAMYRCASSSQDNTEAFFGQGTRLTVV.

The chain couples TRBV5-1 to TRBJ2-7; 7 nucleotides agree with TRBD1. Germline trimming cut 0 bases from V and 0 bases from J; bases unmatched to any gene: 3. CDR1 is SGHRS, CDR2 YFSETQ, per germline. The CDR3 length is 15 residues. CDR3 residues: CASSLGGGGSYEQYF. DNA for the CDR3: TGCGCCAGCAGCTTGGGAGGGGGCGGCTCCTACGAGCAGTACTTC.